Each of the 28 T cell receptor beta chains below was sequenced from the same sample in a study of T cell changes during pregnancy in multiple sclerosis. The repertoire was sequenced with immunoSEQ multiplex PCR; TCRdb's copy has only in-frame clones and lacks some. The sample shows 60,000 to 90,000 clones, over 75% of them seen only once. This specimen was peripheral blood, taken before pregnancy. The receptors come from a female donor with multiple sclerosis, enrolled in a pregnancy study.

This chain links TRBV7-3 with TRBJ2-5; 15 bases line up with TRBD2. This CDR3 comprises 16 residues. Germline CDR1 SGHTA, CDR2 FQGTGA. The ends lost 5 bases at V and 3 bases at J; junction bases unmatched: 4. The CDR3, as DNA: TGTGCCAGCAGCGACGGACTAGCGGGGGGGAAAGAGACCCAGTACTTC. Encoded protein: CASSDGLAGGKETQYF.

The chain employs TRBV5-4 and TRBJ1-1; weak D call: TRBD1 (5 bases). This CDR3 comprises 15 residues. The V gene lost 4 bases and the J gene lost 1 base, with 14 bases spanning the gap. The germline V gene has CDR1 SGHNT and CDR2 YYREEE (reference sequence). This chain's CDR3 is CASSPMWGGNTEAFF. CDR3 DNA: TGTGCCAGCAGCCCCATGTGGGGGGGGAACACTGAAGCTTTCTTT.

The chain recombines TRBV5-4 with TRBJ1-1; D unclear. V gave up 4 bases and J gave up 7 bases, with 14 bases separating them. The germline V gene has CDR1 SGHNT and CDR2 YYREEE (reference sequence). This CDR3 spans 13 amino acids. The CDR3 DNA follows: TGTGCCAGCAGCCTGGACCGTAACGGTGAAGCTTTCTTT. Translating it yields CASSLDRNGEAFF.

The chain links TRBV10-3 to TRBJ2-3; D perhaps matches TRBD1 (6 bases). Looked up from germline, CDR1 is ENHRY and CDR2 is SYGVKD. V lost 6 bases to trimming and J lost 0 bases, with 10 bases between them. The CDR3 runs to 14 residues. The CDR3 coding sequence is TGTGCCATCAGAGCGAGGGGGAGCACAGATACGCAGTATTTT. It encodes CAIRARGSTDTQYF.

This clone was seen once. V usage is TRBV7-9 and J usage is TRBJ2-7, with TRBD1 as a possible D gene (7 bases). In germline, CDR1 is SEHNR, CDR2 FQNEAQ (reference sequence). The CDR3 sequence is 15 residues long. The germline V and J ends were trimmed by 2 bases and 2 bases, with 13 bases remaining between them. The CDR3, as DNA: TGTGCCAGCAGCTTACAGGGGGGACCAACCTACGAGCAGTACTTC. Protein product: CASSLQGGPTYEQYF.

This clone was seen once. The chain couples TRBV7-8 to TRBJ1-1; D gene ambiguous. Germline V gene lookup returns CDR1 SGHVS and CDR2 FQNEAQ. The CDR3 spans 14 residues. With 3 bases removed from V and 1 base from J, the gap between germline ends came to 9 bases. CDR3 DNA sequence: TGTGCCAGCAGCTTTCTCGTCGGGAACACTGAAGCTTTCTTT. It specifies CASSFLVGNTEAFF.

V gene TRBV4-3 combines with J gene TRBJ1-5; TRBD1 is a possible D gene (5 bases). The CDR3 loop spans 17 amino acids. V lost 0 bases to trimming and J lost 5 bases, with 17 bases between them. Germline V gene sequence: CDR1 LGHNA, CDR2 YSLEER. CDR3 bases: TGCGCCAGCAGCCAAGATCTAATTCGGGGGGGTGATCAGCCCCAGCATTTT. Encoded protein: CASSQDLIRGGDQPQHF.

The chain employs TRBV9 and TRBJ2-5; TRBD2 is a possible D gene (6 bases). The V and J ends lost 0 bases and 5 bases respectively, with 14 bases between them. The germline V gene encodes CDR1 SGDLS and CDR2 YYNGEE. This CDR3 comprises 15 residues. The CDR3 here is CASSVGGGFGETQYF. The CDR3 bases are TGTGCCAGCAGCGTAGGTGGGGGGTTCGGGGAGACCCAGTACTTC. Drawing the rest from reference TRBV9 and TRBJ2-5, the complete variable domain is DSGVTQTPKHLITATGQRVTLRCSPRSGDLSVYWYQQSLDQGLQFLIQYYNGEERAKGNILERFSAQQFPDLHSELNLSSLELGDSALYFCASSVGGGFGETQYFGPGTRLLVL.

A few counts support this clone. This chain uses TRBV19 with TRBJ1-1, with D possibly being TRBD1 (6 bases). V lost 7 bases, J lost 11 bases, and 20 bases lay in between. Germline CDR1 LNHDA, CDR2 SQIVND (reference sequence). This CDR3 region has 13 residues. The CDR3 region has the DNA TGTGCCAGTAACCGGCGAGTGGCAGGGGAGGCTTTCTTT. Translation: CASNRRVAGEAFF.

The J gene is TRBJ2-3, the V gene TRBV27; 15 bases are shared with TRBD2. J gave up 0 bases and V 4 bases, and 2 bases lay outside the gene matches. Germline V gives CDR1 MNHEY, CDR2 SMNVEV (reference sequence). The CDR3 runs to 17 residues. The CDR3 DNA follows: TGTGCCAGCAGTTCCGGGACTAGCGGGGGGAGCACAGATACGCAGTATTTT. Residues: CASSSGTSGGSTDTQYF.

For the CDR3, the DNA is TGTGCCAGCAGATATAACACCGGGGAGCTGTTTTTT. Its translation is CASRYNTGELFF. The genes are TRBV7-3 and TRBJ2-2; no clear D. V shed 6 bases and J shed 2 bases, with 4 bases lying between them. Germline V CDR1 and CDR2: SGHTA, FQGTGA. This CDR3 has 12 amino acids.

The table lists this clone with a count of one. This chain uses TRBV7-8 with TRBJ2-5; 14 bases are a match to TRBD2. J was trimmed by 3 bases and V by 5 bases; bases with no gene match: 5. The CDR3 loop spans 16 amino acids. CDR1 and CDR2 from the germline V gene are SGHVS and FQNEAQ. The CDR3 loop reads CASSQLGLAGEETQYF. In DNA, the CDR3 is TGTGCCAGCAGCCAACTGGGACTAGCGGGGGAAGAGACCCAGTACTTC.

The rearrangement joins TRBV7-9 to TRBJ2-1; TRBD1 is a possible D gene (5 bases). Germline CDR1 is SEHNR and CDR2 is FQNEAQ (reference sequence). The CDR3 extends over 14 amino acids. Trimming stripped 5 bases from V and 5 bases from J, with 13 bases between. For the CDR3, the DNA is TGTGCCAGCAGCAGCGACAGAGATGACAATGAGCAGTTCTTC. As protein: CASSSDRDDNEQFF.

V is TRBV28 and J is TRBJ1-2; D may be TRBD1 (6 bases). Looked up from germline, CDR1 is MDHEN and CDR2 is SYDVKM. V gave up 5 bases and J gave up 2 bases, with 9 bases separating them. The CDR3 runs 13 residues. In nucleotides, the CDR3 is TGTGCCAGCAGTGGCGGACAGAACTATGGCTACACCTTC. Translation: CASSGGQNYGYTF.

V is TRBV5-5 and J is TRBJ1-3; perhaps TRBD1 as D (5 bases). Germline lookup yields CDR1 SGHKS and CDR2 YYEKEE (reference sequence). The CDR3 has 16 amino acids. V shed 4 bases and J shed 2 bases, with 16 bases lying between them. The CDR3 is CASSPSGGVTGNTIYF. CDR3 in DNA: TGTGCCAGCAGCCCGTCCGGGGGAGTTACTGGAAACACCATATATTTT.

The chain joins TRBV5-3 to TRBJ1-2; D gene uncertain. TRBV5-3 is an ORF, and what it does is uncertain. The CDR3 is 11 residues long. With 4 bases removed from V and 2 bases from J, the gap between germline ends came to 3 bases. CDR3 nucleotide sequence: TGTGCCAGAAGCCTCAACTATGGCTACACCTTC. It codes for CARSLNYGYTF.

This sequence joins TRBV7-2 and TRBJ2-3; TRBD2 aligns across 10 bases. The CDR3 consists of 15 residues. J lost 0 bases, V lost 5 bases, and 2 bases had no gene match. Germline-derived CDR1 and CDR2 are SGHTA and FQGNSA. In DNA form, the CDR3 reads TGTGCCAGCAGCCGGACTAGCGGTAGCACAGATACGCAGTATTTT. Protein: CASSRTSGSTDTQYF.

V and J are TRBV14 and TRBJ1-1; 7 nucleotides align to TRBD1. CDR3 size: 13 residues. Per the germline V gene, CDR1 is SGHDN and CDR2 is FVKESK. J lost 3 bases, V lost 6 bases, and 4 bases had no gene match. CDR3 loop: CASSTGEYTEAFF. The CDR3 region has the DNA TGTGCCAGCAGTACAGGGGAGTACACTGAAGCTTTCTTT.

This chain uses TRBV27 with TRBJ2-1, with D perhaps matching TRBD2 (5 bases). V was pared by 4 bases and J by 8 bases, with 18 bases between. This CDR3 is built from 15 residues. Germline V gene data show CDR1 as MNHEY and CDR2 as SMNVEV (reference sequence). The CDR3 nucleotides are TGTGCCAGCAGTTCCCCGTTAACTAGTCCCGATGAGCAGTTCTTC. As protein: CASSSPLTSPDEQFF.

The chain joins TRBV2 to TRBJ2-5; D might be TRBD2 (6 bases). CDR1 is SNHLY, CDR2 FYNNEI, per germline. The CDR3 runs 14 residues. V was trimmed by 2 bases and J by 5 bases, leaving 12 bases between them. CDR3 loop: CASSESLAGETQYF. In DNA form, the CDR3 reads TGTGCCAGCAGTGAATCACTAGCCGGGGAGACCCAGTACTTC. Based on the CDR3 plus reference TRBV2 and TRBJ2-5, the full variable domain is EPEVTQTPSHQVTQMGQEVILRCVPISNHLYFYWYRQILGQKVEFLVSFYNNEISEKSEIFDDQFSVERPDGSNFTLKIRSTKLEDSAMYFCASSESLAGETQYFGPGTRLLVL.

The chain joins TRBV7-3 to TRBJ1-1; tentatively, D is TRBD1 (6 bases). The CDR3 runs 14 residues. Germline CDR1 is SGHTA and CDR2 is FQGTGA. V lost 5 bases to trimming and J lost 4 bases, with 14 bases between them. The CDR3 is CASSPQGLPTEAFF. The CDR3 DNA follows: TGTGCCAGCAGCCCCCAGGGGCTCCCCACTGAAGCTTTCTTT.

The J gene is TRBJ2-7, the V gene TRBV19; perhaps TRBD1 as D (5 bases). The germline V and J ends were trimmed by 4 bases and 2 bases, with 12 bases remaining between them. From germline, CDR1 is LNHDA and CDR2 SQIVND (reference sequence). The CDR3 runs to 14 residues. CDR3 sequence (DNA): TGTGCCAGTAGTAGCCCACAGGTGCCCTACGAGCAGTACTTC. Its translation: CASSSPQVPYEQYF.

V and J are TRBV6-6 and TRBJ1-3; weak D call: TRBD1 (6 bases). The V and J ends lost 8 bases and 4 bases respectively, with 15 bases between them. CDR1 is MNHNY, CDR2 SVGAGI, per germline (reference sequence). CDR3 length: 14 residues. The CDR3 DNA reads as TGTGCCAGCGGGGTGGGGGCACGAGGAAACACCATATATTTT. Its translation: CASGVGARGNTIYF.

The gene calls are TRBV5-1 and TRBJ1-2; 12 nucleotides align to TRBD1. Germline CDR1 SGHRS, CDR2 YFSETQ. The CDR3 runs 16 residues. Unmatched junction bases numbered 9, after V lost 4 bases and J lost 5 bases. The CDR3 reads CASSPSGQGAGYGYTF. The CDR3 DNA is TGCGCCAGCAGCCCCTCGGGACAGGGGGCTGGGTATGGCTACACCTTC.

This chain connects TRBV5-6 to TRBJ2-3, with D maybe TRBD2 (7 bases). The CDR3 is 13 amino acids. From germline, CDR1 is SGHDT and CDR2 YYEEEE. Between the trimmed V and J ends, which lost 7 bases and 5 bases, there was a span of 14 bases. For the CDR3, the DNA is TGTGCCAGCGGGAGGGGGGCTTTAGATACGCAGTATTTT. Translating gives CASGRGALDTQYF.

J is TRBJ1-2 and V is TRBV13, with D possibly TRBD1 on 6 matching bases. Germline-derived CDR1 and CDR2 are PRHDT and FYEKMQ (reference sequence). V lost 3 bases to trimming and J lost 5 bases, with 13 bases between them. The CDR3 covers 14 residues. CDR3 loop: CASSLMDRNYGYTF. The CDR3 bases are TGTGCCAGCAGCTTGATGGACAGAAATTATGGCTACACCTTC.

This chain joins TRBV5-1 and TRBJ2-7; D unclear. CDR1 and CDR2 (germline): SGHRS, YFSETQ. This CDR3 is built from 16 residues. The germline V and J ends were trimmed by 4 bases and 3 bases, with 20 bases remaining between them. The CDR3 region is CASSRQDTSSGYEQYF. CDR3 in DNA: TGCGCCAGCAGCCGCCAAGATACCAGCTCGGGCTACGAGCAGTACTTC. Drawing the rest from reference TRBV5-1 and TRBJ2-7, the complete variable domain is KAGVTQTPRYLIKTRGQQVTLSCSPISGHRSVSWYQQTPGQGLQFLFEYFSETQRNKGNFPGRFSGRQFSNSRSEMNVSTLELGDSALYLCASSRQDTSSGYEQYFGPGTRLTVT.

This sequence joins TRBV10-3 and TRBJ2-7; D perhaps matches TRBD2 (5 bases). Trimming took 4 bases from V and 7 from J, leaving 11 bases between them. Germline values: CDR1 ENHRY, CDR2 SYGVKD. The CDR3 length is 12 residues. In DNA form, the CDR3 reads TGTGCCATCAGTGTGAACCCGGGGGAGCAGTACTTC. Translation gives CAISVNPGEQYF.